This entry lists 21 T cell receptor beta chains sequenced from one sample in a study of identical twins. TCRdb ran MiXCR on the 5' RACE reads and lists one entry per CDR3 protein. The data contain roughly 470,000 distinct CDR3 sequences, approximately 15% of them seen just once; the ten biggest clones take up around 0.98%. The same sample was also used in a study of yellow fever vaccine responses in identical twins.

Sequenced material: CD4+ T cells sorted from blood. These receptor sequences come from a young woman in good health.

The rearrangement joins TRBV27 to TRBJ1-5; 7 positions agree with TRBD1. The CDR3 has 16 amino acids. Trimming at V came to 7 bases and at J to 0 bases, leaving 9 bases not matched to a gene. The V gene's germline CDR1 is MNHEY and CDR2 SMNVEV (reference sequence). The CDR3 protein is CASTPTGFYSNQPQHF. In nucleotides, the CDR3 is TGTGCCAGCACCCCGACAGGGTTCTATAGCAATCAGCCCCAGCATTTT.

This clonotype came up a few times. This chain joins TRBV28 and TRBJ2-5; 7 bases map to TRBD2. The CDR3 has 14 amino acids. With 2 bases clipped from V and 5 bases from J, the junction kept 5 bases outside the gene matches. CDR1 MDHEN and CDR2 SYDVKM come from the germline V gene. CDR3 coding DNA: TGTGCCAGCAGTTTAGATTCCGGGGGGGAGACCCAGTACTTC. As protein: CASSLDSGGETQYF.

J is TRBJ2-2 and V is TRBV27; D call uncertain. Trimming shortened V by 6 bases and J by 3 bases, and 11 bases separated the two germline ends. The CDR3 consists of 14 residues. Per the germline V gene, CDR1 is MNHEY and CDR2 is SMNVEV (reference sequence). CDR3 protein: CASRAGRDTGELFF. The CDR3 DNA reads TGTGCCAGCAGAGCAGGTCGGGACACCGGGGAGCTGTTTTTT.

In this sample, this clonotype turned up a few times. The chain uses TRBV20-1 and TRBJ2-5; 10 bases align to TRBD2. The junction had 6 bases not matched to a gene; V was cut back by 0 bases and J by 5 bases. The CDR3 spans 15 residues. Germline lookup yields CDR1 DFQATT and CDR2 SNEGSKA (reference sequence). The CDR3: CSARESGRASETQYF. The CDR3, as DNA: TGCAGTGCTAGAGAGAGCGGGAGGGCCAGCGAGACCCAGTACTTC.

This clonotype showed up many times. V and J are TRBV20-1 and TRBJ2-7, with unresolved D. There are 11 residues in the CDR3. In germline, CDR1 is DFQATT, CDR2 SNEGSKA (reference sequence). V lost 1 base and J 6 bases, leaving 7 bases between the germline ends. In DNA form, the CDR3 reads TGCAGTGCTAGAGGGGTAGGCGAGCAGTACTTC. As protein: CSARGVGEQYF.

This clonotype appeared a few times. The CDR3 loop reads CSDLKNTEAFF. In nucleotides, the CDR3 is TGCAGTGATCTGAAGAACACTGAAGCTTTCTTT. The V call is TRBV20-1, the J call TRBJ1-1; the D is unclear. V dropped 7 bases and J dropped 1 base, with 7 bases sitting between them. Germline loops: CDR1 DFQATT, CDR2 SNEGSKA (reference sequence). This CDR3 spans 11 amino acids.

This clonotype was picked up a small number of times. This chain joins TRBV5-1 and TRBJ2-3; D ambiguous. Germline CDR1 is SGHRS and CDR2 is YFSETQ. This CDR3 region has 13 residues. Trimming cost V 0 bases and J 8 bases, with 10 bases left between them. The CDR3 DNA sequence: TGCGCCAGCAGCTTGGACAGTACCGCTACGCAGTATTTT. Encoded protein: CASSLDSTATQYF.

This clonotype occurred a few times. V and J are TRBV7-9 and TRBJ2-2, with D unresolved. The germline V and J ends were trimmed by 4 bases and 7 bases, with 13 bases remaining between them. Germline V gene sequence: CDR1 SEHNR, CDR2 FQNEAQ (reference sequence). The CDR3 is 14 amino acids. CDR3 in amino acids: CASSWNPLVGELFF. CDR3 DNA: TGTGCCAGCAGCTGGAACCCCCTGGTCGGGGAGCTGTTTTTT.

The sample holds many counts of this clonotype. V is TRBV3-1 and J is TRBJ2-2; a weak D match, TRBD2 (5 bases). Per germline, CDR1 LGHDT and CDR2 YNNKEL (reference sequence). The CDR3 spans 14 residues. Trimming stripped 1 base from V and 4 bases from J, with 7 bases between. The CDR3 loop is CASSQGGSTGELFF. The CDR3, as DNA: TGTGCCAGCAGCCAAGGAGGGTCCACCGGGGAGCTGTTTTTT.

This chain joins TRBV11-2 and TRBJ2-1, with D uncertain. The V gene lost 0 bases and the J gene lost 8 bases, with 11 bases spanning the gap. Germline assignment: CDR1 SGHAT and CDR2 FQNNGV. The CDR3 covers 14 residues. CDR3 bases: TGTGCCAGCAGCTTAGACCTGATGGGCGATGAGCAGTTCTTC. Translating gives CASSLDLMGDEQFF.

This clonotype was recorded at least ten times. The chain recombines TRBV9 with TRBJ2-2; 8 bases are shared with TRBD1. CDR1 and CDR2 (germline): SGDLS, YYNGEE. The CDR3 length is 14 residues. J gave up 4 bases and V 5 bases, and 4 bases lay outside the gene matches. CDR3 DNA: TGTGCCAGCAGGAAAACAGGGGGCACCGGGGAGCTGTTTTTT. This translates into CASRKTGGTGELFF. Using reference TRBV9 and TRBJ2-2 for the parts outside the CDR3, the full variable domain is DSGVTQTPKHLITATGQRVTLRCSPRSGDLSVYWYQQSLDQGLQFLIQYYNGEERAKGNILERFSAQQFPDLHSELNLSSLELGDSALYFCASRKTGGTGELFFGEGSRLTVL.

This clonotype occurred a few times. The rearrangement links TRBV6-2 or TRBV6-3 to TRBJ2-2; maybe TRBD2 (5 bases). CDR1 is MNHEY and CDR2 is SVGEGT in the germline V gene. The CDR3 loop spans 17 amino acids. Between the trimmed V and J ends, which lost 4 bases and 5 bases, there was a span of 20 bases. The CDR3 is CASSSYPNPTRTGELFF. Written as DNA, the CDR3 is TGTGCCAGCAGTTCCTACCCAAACCCTACTAGGACCGGGGAGCTGTTTTTT.

The chain is built from TRBV5-1 and TRBJ2-1; 14 bases line up with TRBD2. Germline V gives CDR1 SGHRS, CDR2 YFSETQ. The trim removed 4 bases at V and 1 base at J, leaving 7 bases unmatched. CDR3 length: 18 amino acids. This CDR3 reads CASSPGLAGAASYNEQFF. DNA for the CDR3: TGCGCCAGCAGCCCGGGACTAGCGGGAGCGGCTTCCTACAATGAGCAGTTCTTC.

This clonotype was seen ten or more times. The rearrangement links TRBV20-1 to TRBJ2-7; D is possibly TRBD2 (5 bases). Trimming removed 5 bases at V and 0 bases at J, with 17 bases between. The CDR3 length is 15 residues. The V gene's germline CDR1 is DFQATT and CDR2 SNEGSKA (reference sequence). The CDR3 sequence: CSAVSPGWGSYEQYF. As DNA, the CDR3 is TGCAGTGCTGTATCTCCGGGGTGGGGCTCCTACGAGCAGTACTTC.

The V gene is TRBV30, the J gene TRBJ1-6; D uncertain. Germline V gene sequence: CDR1 GTSNPN, CDR2 SVGIG (reference sequence). V was pared by 2 bases and J by 9 bases, with 11 bases between. The CDR3 totals 13 residues. The CDR3 DNA reads TGTGCCTGGAGTTTCCCCCGGACTTCACCCCTCCACTTT. Translating it yields CAWSFPRTSPLHF.

The chain couples TRBV20-1 to TRBJ2-1; possible D gene TRBD2, 5 bases. Trimming took 1 base from V and 2 from J, leaving 9 bases between them. CDR1 DFQATT and CDR2 SNEGSKA come from the germline V gene (reference sequence). The CDR3 has 14 amino acids. CDR3 amino acids: CSARVVEAYNEQFF. Here the CDR3 DNA reads TGCAGTGCTAGAGTCGTGGAGGCCTACAATGAGCAGTTCTTC.

The chain has TRBV14 and TRBJ2-2, with D possibly matching TRBD1 (6 bases). The germline V gene encodes CDR1 SGHDN and CDR2 FVKESK. This CDR3 is 16 amino acids long. V was clipped by 0 bases and J by 6 bases, with 14 bases between them. The CDR3 protein is CASSQDRGVVAGELFF. The CDR3 region has the DNA TGTGCCAGCAGCCAAGACAGGGGCGTCGTCGCCGGGGAGCTGTTTTTT.

In its sample, this clonotype was seen a few times. The rearrangement joins TRBV5-1 to TRBJ2-1; 7 bases align to TRBD1. Germline values: CDR1 SGHRS, CDR2 YFSETQ. V trimming: 2 bases; J trimming: 5 bases; junction bases outside the gene matches: 1. The length of the CDR3 is 13 residues. CDR3 coding DNA: TGCGCCAGCAGCTTAGGGACAGACAATGAGCAGTTCTTC. This gives the protein CASSLGTDNEQFF. The full variable domain, in which reference TRBV5-1 and TRBJ2-1 provide the parts outside the CDR3, is KAGVTQTPRYLIKTRGQQVTLSCSPISGHRSVSWYQQTPGQGLQFLFEYFSETQRNKGNFPGRFSGRQFSNSRSEMNVSTLELGDSALYLCASSLGTDNEQFFGPGTRLTVL.

The V gene is TRBV2, the J gene TRBJ1-6; possible D gene TRBD1, 5 bases. Trimming removed 2 bases from V and 11 bases from J, with 10 bases in between. The CDR3 runs 13 residues. CDR1 SNHLY and CDR2 FYNNEI come from the germline V gene. In nucleotides, the CDR3 is TGTGCCAGCAGTGAATACTGGGGGACACCCCTCCACTTT. The encoded protein is CASSEYWGTPLHF.

This clonotype appeared many times. This chain links TRBV12-3 or TRBV12-4 with TRBJ2-2; tentatively, D is TRBD2 (6 bases). The CDR3 sequence is 14 residues long. V lost 9 bases and J lost 2, with 13 bases in between. CDR3 in DNA: TGTGCCAGTTCAGGAGGGTTCAACACCGGGGAGCTGTTTTTT. Protein sequence: CASSGGFNTGELFF.

This chain connects TRBV30 to TRBJ2-5; the match to TRBD1 covers 7 bases. V lost 5 bases to trimming and J lost 4 bases; unmatched junction nucleotides: 7. Germline assignment: CDR1 GTSNPN and CDR2 SVGIG (reference sequence). This CDR3 is 13 amino acids long. The CDR3 reads CAWARQGRETQYF. CDR3 in DNA: TGTGCCTGGGCCCGACAGGGCAGAGAGACCCAGTACTTC.